This TCR beta chain was identified in a study of T cells in Graves' hyperthyroidism and ophthalmopathy. For the study at large: At the time of initial diagnosis and before any treatment, peripheral blood was collected. Findings of the study overall: Most clonotypes that expanded in the thyroid above 0.001 also showed up in blood.

Exclusion of a patient resulted from uncontrolled infection, other autoimmune disease, pregnancy or lactation. PBMCs were sourced from less than 12 ml fresh peripheral blood. In this sample, this clonotype turned up many times. As yet, its antigen is unknown. Amplification targeted TCR beta CDR3 regions from RNA transcripts. Carried out on the TCR CDR3, a first-round RT-PCR used the HTBI primer set. Each CDR3 protein gets one entry after TCRdb re-called the multiplex PCR reads with MiXCR. Of roughly 550,000 distinct CDR3 sequences in the sample, about 16% are singletons; the top ten hold approximately 32%. The CDR3 contains 15 residues. Germline V lookup: CDR1 SQVTM, CDR2 ANQGSEA. Trimming pared 3 bases from V and 2 bases from J, leaving 16 bases between.

The chain links TRBV29-1 to TRBJ1-2; no clear D gene. The clonotype comes from a woman in her twenties or thirties with Graves' ophthalmopathy. The source material was blood. CDR3 region: CSVEEWSPVNYGYTF. CDR3 bases: TGCAGCGTTGAGGAATGGTCACCTGTAAACTATGGCTACACCTTC.